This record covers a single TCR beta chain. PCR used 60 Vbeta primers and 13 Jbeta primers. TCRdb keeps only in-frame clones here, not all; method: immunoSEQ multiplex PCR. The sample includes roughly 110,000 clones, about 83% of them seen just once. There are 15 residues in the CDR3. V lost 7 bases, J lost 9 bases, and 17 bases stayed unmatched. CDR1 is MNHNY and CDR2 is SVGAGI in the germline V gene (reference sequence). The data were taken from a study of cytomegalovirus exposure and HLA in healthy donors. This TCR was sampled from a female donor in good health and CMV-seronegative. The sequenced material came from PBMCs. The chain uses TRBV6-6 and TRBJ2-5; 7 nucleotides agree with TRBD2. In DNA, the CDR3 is TGTGCCAGCACCCAGAGGAGGATTGCGGGGGAGTCCCAGTACTTC. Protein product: CASTQRRIAGESQYF.